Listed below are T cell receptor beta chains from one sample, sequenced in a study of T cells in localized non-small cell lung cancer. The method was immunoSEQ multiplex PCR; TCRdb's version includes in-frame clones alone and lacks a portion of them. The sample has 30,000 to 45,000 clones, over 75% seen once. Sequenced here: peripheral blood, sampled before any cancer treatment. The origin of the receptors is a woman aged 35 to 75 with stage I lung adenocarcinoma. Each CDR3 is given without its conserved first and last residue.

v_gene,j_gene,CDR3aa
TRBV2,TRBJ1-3,ASRQESSGNTIY
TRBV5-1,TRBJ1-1,ASSLSGQGGTEAF
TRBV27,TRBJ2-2,ASSLSQREGTGELF
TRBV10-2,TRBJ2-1,ASSPTSGRIEQF
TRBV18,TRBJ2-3,ASSPGARGADTQY
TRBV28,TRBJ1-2,ASSIQGQGPVYGYT
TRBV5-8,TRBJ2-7,ASTGLESYEQY
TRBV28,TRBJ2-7,ASSFPQGFQY
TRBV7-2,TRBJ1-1,ASSLGDRRNTEAF
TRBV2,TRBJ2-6,ASSGQKGSGANVLT
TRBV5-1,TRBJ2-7,ASSLARGAYEQY
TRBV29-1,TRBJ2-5,SGTSGKGTQY
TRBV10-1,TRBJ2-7,ASPEVGRPLSYEQY
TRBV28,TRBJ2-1,ASSSPSGRMLNEQF
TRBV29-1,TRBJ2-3,SVSGSKRDTQY
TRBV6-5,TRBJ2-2,ASSYHRGLDGGELF
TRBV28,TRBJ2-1,ASGGGYNEQF
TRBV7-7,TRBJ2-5,ASSLGFGETQY
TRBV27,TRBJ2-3,ASSLSLAGAQY
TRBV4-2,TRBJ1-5,ASSPRTDDQPQH
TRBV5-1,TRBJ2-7,ASNPSSGSRDEQY
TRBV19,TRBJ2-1,ASTSRQGSNEQF
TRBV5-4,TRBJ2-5,ASSFGEETQY
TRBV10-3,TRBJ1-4,AISPTPTNEKLF
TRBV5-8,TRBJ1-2,ASSPDLYGYT
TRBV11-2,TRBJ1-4,ASAGKKLF
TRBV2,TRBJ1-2,ASTDRFSHGYT
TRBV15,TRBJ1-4,ATSRLTGGNEKLF
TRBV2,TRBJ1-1,ASTRSSVNTEAF
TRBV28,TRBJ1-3,ASSFSSGNTIY
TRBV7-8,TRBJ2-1,ASSLAAGGLTYNEQF
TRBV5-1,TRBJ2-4,ASSLLGDRSDIQY
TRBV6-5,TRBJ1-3,ASSYFSDSSGNTIY
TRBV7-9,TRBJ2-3,ASSAFRLDDTQY
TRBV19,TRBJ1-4,ASRYEGQGNEKLF
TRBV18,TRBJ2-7,ASSPTGDEQY
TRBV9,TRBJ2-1,ASSARRASGLSSYNEQF